Listed below are T cell receptor beta chains from one sample, sequenced in a study of cytomegalovirus exposure and HLA in healthy donors. The data were produced by immunoSEQ multiplex PCR, yet TCRdb's version contains in-frame clones alone and is incomplete. The table lists approximately 170,000 clones, under 80% of them singletons. What was sequenced was PBMCs. These receptors all stem from a man aged 35-49 years in good health and CMV-seronegative. Each CDR3 is given with its conserved first and last residue. The D gene is left open where the match is weak. Clone sizes are given selectively: once, few, many, or a class where the clone is expanded.

clone_size j_call v_call d_call cdr3_aa cdr3_nt
NA TRBJ1-5 TRBV28 TRBD1 CASSLTGESNQPQHF TGTGCCAGCAGTCTCACAGGGGAAAGCAATCAGCCCCAGCATTTT
NA TRBJ2-7 TRBV19 NA CASSNSLEQYF TGTGCCAGTAGTAACAGTCTCGAGCAGTACTTC
NA TRBJ1-5 TRBV12-5 NA CASGSGRQPQHF TGTGCTAGTGGTTCGGGTCGACAGCCCCAGCATTTT
few TRBJ1-1 TRBV9 TRBD1 CASSAGTGDEAFF TGTGCCAGCAGCGCCGGGACAGGGGACGAAGCTTTCTTT
once TRBJ1-1 TRBV5-1 NA CASSPGGRIMNTEAFF TGCGCCAGCAGCCCCGGAGGCCGGATAATGAACACTGAAGCTTTCTTT
NA TRBJ2-3 TRBV4-1 TRBD2 CASSRTSGSTDTQYF TGCGCCAGCAGCCGCACTAGCGGGAGCACAGATACGCAGTATTTT
NA TRBJ1-1 TRBV9 TRBD1 CASSPRQGSNTEAFF TGTGCCAGCAGCCCCCGACAGGGATCGAACACTGAAGCTTTCTTT
NA TRBJ1-6 TRBV6-1 NA CASSETGIGSYNSPLHF TGTGCCAGCAGTGAGACGGGAATAGGGTCCTATAATTCACCCCTCCACTTT
NA TRBJ1-2 TRBV9 NA CASSVGDPRGYGYTF TGTGCCAGCAGCGTAGGCGACCCTCGGGGCTATGGCTACACCTTC
NA TRBJ2-5 TRBV12-5 TRBD1 CASGQGAPETQYF TGTGCTAGTGGACAGGGGGCTCCGGAGACCCAGTACTTC
NA TRBJ2-5 TRBV7-9 TRBD2 CSSSPWSGGDQETQYF TGTTCCAGCAGCCCTTGGAGCGGGGGGGACCAAGAGACCCAGTACTTC
NA TRBJ1-1 TRBV7-8 NA CASSTQGYTEAFF TGTGCCAGCAGCACACAGGGTTACACTGAAGCTTTCTTT
NA TRBJ2-7 TRBV27 TRBD2 CASSRPGLAGGYEQYF TGTGCCAGCAGTCGCCCGGGACTAGCGGGGGGGTACGAGCAGTACTTC